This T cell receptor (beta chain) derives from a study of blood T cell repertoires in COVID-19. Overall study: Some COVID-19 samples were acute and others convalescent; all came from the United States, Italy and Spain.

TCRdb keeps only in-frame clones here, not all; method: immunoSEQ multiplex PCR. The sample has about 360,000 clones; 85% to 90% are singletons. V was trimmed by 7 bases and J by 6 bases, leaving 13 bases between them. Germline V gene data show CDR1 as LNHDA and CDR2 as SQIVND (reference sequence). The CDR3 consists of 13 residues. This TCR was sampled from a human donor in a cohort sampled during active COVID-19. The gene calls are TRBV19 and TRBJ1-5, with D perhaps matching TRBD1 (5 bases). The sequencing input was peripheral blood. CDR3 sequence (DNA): TGTGCCAGTACCCAAGGAGGGACTCAGCCCCAGCATTTT. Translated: CASTQGGTQPQHF.